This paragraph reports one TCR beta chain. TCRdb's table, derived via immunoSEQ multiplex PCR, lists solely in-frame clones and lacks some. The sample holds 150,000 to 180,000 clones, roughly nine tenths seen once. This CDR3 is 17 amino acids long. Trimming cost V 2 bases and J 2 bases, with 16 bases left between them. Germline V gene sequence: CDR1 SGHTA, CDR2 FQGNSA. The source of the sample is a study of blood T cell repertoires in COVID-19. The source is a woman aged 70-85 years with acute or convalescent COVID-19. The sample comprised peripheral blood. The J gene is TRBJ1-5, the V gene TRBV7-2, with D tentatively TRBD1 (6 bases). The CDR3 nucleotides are TGTGCCAGCAGCTTAAAGGGACAACACTGGGGCAATCAGCCCCAGCATTTT. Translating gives CASSLKGQHWGNQPQHF.